Sequencing of this TCR beta chain was carried out in a study of blood T cell repertoires in COVID-19. Study overall: The United States, Italy and Spain were the sources of the acute and convalescent COVID-19 samples. Sources were T cells, B-cell-depleted T cells, or PBMCs; the material itself was cDNA or gDNA.

The authors' processing: Estimation of nucleated cell counts relied on the amplification of reference gene primers. The table came from immunoSEQ multiplex PCR; TCRdb's copy has only in-frame clones and leaves some out. V and J calls and clone size are as listed in that table; D and trimming were resolved from the DNA. The repertoire holds about 140,000 clones, with 65% to 90% as singletons. The CDR3 has 15 amino acids. Germline CDR1 SGHNT, CDR2 YENEEA. V lost 6 bases and J 2 bases, leaving 16 bases between the germline ends. This clonotype was obtained from a man aged 60-69 years with active or convalescent COVID-19. The genes are TRBV11-3 and TRBJ1-2, with a tentative D call TRBD1 (5 bases). The sequencing sample was made of peripheral blood. The CDR3 spells CASRGEPGGNYGYTF. The CDR3 DNA sequence: TGTGCCAGCAGGGGAGAGCCCGGGGGGAACTATGGCTACACCTTC.